These 13 T cell receptor beta chains were all obtained from the same sample, sequenced in a study of CD8 T cells in Susac syndrome. With random hexamers, reverse transcription was performed on roughly 0.45 to 1 ug of RNA. TCRdb re-analysed the immunoSEQ multiplex PCR reads in MiXCR, keeping a single row per CDR3 protein. This table holds some 120,000 distinct CDR3 sequences, roughly 96% found once. Sequencing used CD4+ T cells from PBMCs. The receptors were sampled from a human donor in good health.

V gene TRBV2 combines with J gene TRBJ2-5; 8 bases map to TRBD1. V was pared by 7 bases and J by 2 bases, with 3 bases of the junction left unmatched. This CDR3 comprises 13 residues. The germline V gene encodes CDR1 SNHLY and CDR2 FYNNEI. The CDR3 region has the DNA TGTGCCAGCACGGACAGGGCTCAAGAGACCCAGTACTTC. This sequence encodes CASTDRAQETQYF.

The chain is built from TRBV28 and TRBJ2-3, with TRBD2 matching over 8 bases. The junction had 7 bases not matched to a gene; V was cut back by 6 bases and J by 2 bases. The germline CDR1 and CDR2 sequences are MDHEN and SYDVKM. The CDR3 contains 15 residues. CDR3 bases: TGTGCCAGCAGCCTCGGGGGGGGCGACACAGATACGCAGTATTTT. The encoded protein is CASSLGGGDTDTQYF.

This chain joins TRBV29-1 and TRBJ2-5; D is unclear. CDR1 and CDR2 (germline): SQVTM, ANQGSEA. CDR3 size: 12 residues. The V end lost 7 bases, the J end lost 2 bases, and 11 bases lay between the germline ends. The CDR3 protein is CSATAAQETQYF. In DNA form, the CDR3 reads TGCAGCGCCACCGCAGCTCAAGAGACCCAGTACTTC. Variable domain in full (rest from reference TRBV29-1 and TRBJ2-5): SAVISQKPSRDICQRGTSLTIQCQVDSQVTMMFWYRQQPGQSLTLIATANQGSEATYESGFVIDKFPISRPNLTFSTLTVSNMSPEDSSIYLCSATAAQETQYFGPGTRLLVL.

The V call is TRBV29-1, the J call TRBJ2-5, with TRBD1 matching 7 bases. The CDR3 is 12 residues long. Per the germline V gene, CDR1 is SQVTM and CDR2 is ANQGSEA. Trimming cost V 6 bases and J 4 bases; bases outside gene matches: 5. CDR3 protein: CSVQGKVETQYF. CDR3 nucleotide sequence: TGCAGCGTACAGGGGAAAGTAGAGACCCAGTACTTC.

The count of this clonotype is one. This chain uses TRBV5-6 with TRBJ2-3; D perhaps matches TRBD1 (6 bases). This CDR3 region has 14 residues. Germline V gene lookup returns CDR1 SGHDT and CDR2 YYEEEE. Trimming shortened V by 2 bases and J by 4 bases, and 11 bases separated the two germline ends. The CDR3: CASSFTGSADTQYF. CDR3 DNA sequence: TGTGCCAGCAGCTTTACAGGGTCCGCAGATACGCAGTATTTT.

The V and J genes are TRBV3-1 and TRBJ2-5; weak D call: TRBD2 (5 bases). Trimming pared 5 bases from V and 3 bases from J, leaving 13 bases between. CDR1 is LGHDT, CDR2 YNNKEL, per germline (reference sequence). CDR3 length: 14 residues. The CDR3 reads CASSTPGSKETQYF. The CDR3 DNA follows: TGTGCCAGCAGCACGCCGGGGTCCAAAGAGACCCAGTACTTC.

V and J are TRBV11-2 and TRBJ2-3; D gene uncertain. Per the germline V gene, CDR1 is SGHAT and CDR2 is FQNNGV. CDR3 length: 16 residues. V was clipped by 3 bases and J by 0 bases, with 13 bases between them. CDR3 nucleotides: TGTGCCAGCAGCTTCGCGGCAGGCCATAGCACAGATACGCAGTATTTT. As protein: CASSFAAGHSTDTQYF.

The chain joins TRBV5-1 to TRBJ2-6, with D perhaps matching TRBD1 (6 bases). The CDR3 spans 15 residues. Trimming removed 5 bases at V and 4 bases at J, with 13 bases between. Germline V gene lookup returns CDR1 SGHRS and CDR2 YFSETQ. The CDR3 DNA is TGCGCCAGCAGTGTACAGGGTTACGGGGCCAACGTCCTGACTTTC. Protein: CASSVQGYGANVLTF.

The rearrangement uses TRBV6-5 and TRBJ2-1; D possibly matches TRBD1 or TRBD2 (7 bases each). The CDR3 contains 15 residues. Deletions cut 2 bases from V and 9 bases from J, with 17 bases between. From germline, CDR1 is MNHEY and CDR2 SVGAGI. CDR3 nucleotides: TGTGCCAGCAGTTACAGGGCCAGGGGGGAGGGTGAGCAGTTCTTC. Translation gives CASSYRARGEGEQFF.

V is TRBV6-5 and J is TRBJ1-2; D not resolved. Germline V lookup: CDR1 MNHEY, CDR2 SVGAGI. This CDR3 has 16 residues. Trimming left V 0 bases short and J 3 bases short, with 14 bases between. CDR3 DNA: TGTGCCAGCAGTTACTCTGGAGACGGGTCTGACTATGGCTACACCTTC. Translation: CASSYSGDGSDYGYTF.

The chain employs TRBV12-3 or TRBV12-4 and TRBJ1-1, with unresolved D. V lost 1 base to trimming and J lost 0 bases, with 6 bases between them. This CDR3 is built from 14 residues. The CDR3 sequence: CASSLGVMNTEAFF. CDR3 coding DNA: TGTGCCAGCAGTTTAGGGGTCATGAACACTGAAGCTTTCTTT.

In nucleotides, the CDR3 is TGTGCCAGCTCCCGTAGCGGGAGGGCCGGTGGAACCTACAATGAGCAGTTCTTC. It is translated as CASSRSGRAGGTYNEQFF. The genes are TRBV19 and TRBJ2-1; 11 positions agree with TRBD2. The CDR3 consists of 18 residues. Germline values: CDR1 LNHDA, CDR2 SQIVND (reference sequence). After removal of 9 bases from V and 2 bases from J, the junction contained 15 bases not matched to a gene.

The chain uses TRBV3-1 and TRBJ2-7; 10 positions agree with TRBD2. Looked up from germline, CDR1 is LGHDT and CDR2 is YNNKEL (reference sequence). Germline trimming cut 2 bases from V and 4 bases from J; bases unmatched to any gene: 5. There are 15 residues in the CDR3. The chain's CDR3 is CASSQRASGGYEQYF. The CDR3 coding sequence is TGTGCCAGCAGCCAACGGGCTAGCGGGGGTTACGAGCAGTACTTC.